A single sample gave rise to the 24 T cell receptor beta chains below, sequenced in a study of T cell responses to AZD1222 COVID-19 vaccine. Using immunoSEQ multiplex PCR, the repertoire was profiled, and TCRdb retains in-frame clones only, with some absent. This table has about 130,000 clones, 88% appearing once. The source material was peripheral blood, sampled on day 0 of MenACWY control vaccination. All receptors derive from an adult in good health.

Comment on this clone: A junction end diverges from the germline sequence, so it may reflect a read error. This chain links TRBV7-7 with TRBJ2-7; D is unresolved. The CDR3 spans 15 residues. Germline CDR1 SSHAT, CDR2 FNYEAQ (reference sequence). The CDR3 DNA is TGTGCTAGCAGCTTAGGGTCGGGCAGTACCTACGAGCAGTACTTC. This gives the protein CASSLGSGSTYEQYF.

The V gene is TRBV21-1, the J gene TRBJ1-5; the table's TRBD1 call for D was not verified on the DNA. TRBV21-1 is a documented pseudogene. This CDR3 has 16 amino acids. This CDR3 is CASSKGQGMCNQPQHF. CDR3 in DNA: TGTGCCAGCAGCAAAGGACAGGGGATGTGCAATCAGCCCCAGCATTTT.

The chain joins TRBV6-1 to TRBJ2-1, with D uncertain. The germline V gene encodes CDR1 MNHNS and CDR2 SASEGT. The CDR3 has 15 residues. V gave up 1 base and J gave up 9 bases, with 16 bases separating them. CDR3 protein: CASSEGYGAYAEQFF. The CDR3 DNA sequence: TGTGCCAGCAGTGAAGGTTATGGAGCGTACGCTGAGCAGTTCTTC.

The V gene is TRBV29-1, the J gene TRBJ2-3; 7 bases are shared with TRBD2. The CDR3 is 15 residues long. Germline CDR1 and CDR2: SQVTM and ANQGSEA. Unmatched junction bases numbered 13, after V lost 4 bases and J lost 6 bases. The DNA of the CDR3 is TGCAGCGTTGTTCTAGCGGAGTCGGGTACGGATACGCAGTATTTT. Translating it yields CSVVLAESGTDTQYF.

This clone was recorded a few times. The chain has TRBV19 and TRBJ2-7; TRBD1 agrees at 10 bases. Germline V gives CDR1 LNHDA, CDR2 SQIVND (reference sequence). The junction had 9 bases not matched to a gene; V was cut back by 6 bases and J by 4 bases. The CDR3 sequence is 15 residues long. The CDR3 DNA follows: TGTGCCAGTAGATCTGGGACAGGGGCGAGGTACGAGCAGTACTTC. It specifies CASRSGTGARYEQYF.

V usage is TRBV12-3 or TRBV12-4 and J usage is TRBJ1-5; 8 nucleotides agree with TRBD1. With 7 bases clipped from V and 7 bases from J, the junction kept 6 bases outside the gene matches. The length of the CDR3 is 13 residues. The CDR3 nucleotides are TGTGCCAGCAACGACAGGGGCTTACAGCCCCAGCATTTT. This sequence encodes CASNDRGLQPQHF.

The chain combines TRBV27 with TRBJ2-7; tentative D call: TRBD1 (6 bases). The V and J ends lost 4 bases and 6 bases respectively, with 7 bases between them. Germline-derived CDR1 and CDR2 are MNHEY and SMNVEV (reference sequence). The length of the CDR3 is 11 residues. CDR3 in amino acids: CASSSGAEQYF. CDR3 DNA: TGTGCCAGCAGTTCAGGGGCCGAGCAGTACTTC.

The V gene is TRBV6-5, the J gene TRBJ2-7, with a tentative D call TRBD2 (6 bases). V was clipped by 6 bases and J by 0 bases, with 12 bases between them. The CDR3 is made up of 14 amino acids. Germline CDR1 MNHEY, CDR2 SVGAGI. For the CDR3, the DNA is TGTGCCAGCAGACGGCGGGGCTTCTCCTACGAGCAGTACTTC. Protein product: CASRRRGFSYEQYF.

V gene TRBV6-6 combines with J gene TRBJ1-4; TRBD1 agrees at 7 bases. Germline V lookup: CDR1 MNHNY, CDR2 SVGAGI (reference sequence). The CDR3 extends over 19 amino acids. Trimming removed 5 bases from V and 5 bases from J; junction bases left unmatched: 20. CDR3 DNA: TGTGCCAGCAGTCCCCCCAGGGGCAGGGGGGGAACTGACAATGAAAAACTGTTTTTT. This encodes CASSPPRGRGGTDNEKLFF.

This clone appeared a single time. CDR3 bases: TGTGCCAGCAGGGGACTAGCGGGACACTACGAGCAGTACTTC. Translation: CASRGLAGHYEQYF. This chain links TRBV2 with TRBJ2-7; 13 bases are a match to TRBD2. J was trimmed by 3 bases and V by 6 bases; bases with no gene match: 2. This CDR3 region has 14 residues. In germline, CDR1 is SNHLY, CDR2 FYNNEI.

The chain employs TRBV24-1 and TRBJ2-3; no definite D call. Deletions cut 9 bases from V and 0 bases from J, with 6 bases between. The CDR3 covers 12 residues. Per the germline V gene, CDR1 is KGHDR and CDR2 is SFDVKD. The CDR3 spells CATSVSTDTQYF. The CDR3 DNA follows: TGTGCCACCTCAGTTAGCACAGATACGCAGTATTTT.

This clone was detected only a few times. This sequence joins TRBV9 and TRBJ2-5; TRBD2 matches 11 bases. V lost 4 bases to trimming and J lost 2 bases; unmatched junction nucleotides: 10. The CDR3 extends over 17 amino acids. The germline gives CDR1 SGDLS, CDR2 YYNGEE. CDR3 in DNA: TGTGCCAGCAGCACTAGTAGTGGGACTAGCGGACAAGAGACCCAGTACTTC. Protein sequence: CASSTSSGTSGQETQYF.

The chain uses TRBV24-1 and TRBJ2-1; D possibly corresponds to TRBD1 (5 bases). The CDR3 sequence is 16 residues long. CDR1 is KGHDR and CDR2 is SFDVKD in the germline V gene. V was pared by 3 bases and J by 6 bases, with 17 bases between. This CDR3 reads CATSDPQGPLGNEQFF. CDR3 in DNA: TGTGCCACCAGTGATCCCCAGGGTCCCCTCGGCAATGAGCAGTTCTTC.

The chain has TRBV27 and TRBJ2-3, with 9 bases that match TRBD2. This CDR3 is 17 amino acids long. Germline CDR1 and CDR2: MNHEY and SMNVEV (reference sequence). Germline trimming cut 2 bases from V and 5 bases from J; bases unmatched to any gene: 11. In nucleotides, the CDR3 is TGTGCCAGCAGTTTAGATTCGGAGCGGGAGGATATAGATACGCAGTATTTT. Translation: CASSLDSEREDIDTQYF.

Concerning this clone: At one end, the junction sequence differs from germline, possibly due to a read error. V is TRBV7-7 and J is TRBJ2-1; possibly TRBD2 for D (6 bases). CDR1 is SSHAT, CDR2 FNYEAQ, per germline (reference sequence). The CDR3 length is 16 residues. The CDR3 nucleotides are TGTGCTAGCAGCTCTAGCGCGGCCAGCTCCTACAATGAGCAGTTCTTC. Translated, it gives CASSSSAASSYNEQFF.

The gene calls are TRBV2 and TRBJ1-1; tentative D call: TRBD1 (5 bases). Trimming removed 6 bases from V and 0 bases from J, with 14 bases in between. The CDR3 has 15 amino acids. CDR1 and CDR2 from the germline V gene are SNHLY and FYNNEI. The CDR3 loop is CASSQRQIMNTEAFF. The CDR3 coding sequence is TGTGCCAGCAGCCAGAGACAGATCATGAACACTGAAGCTTTCTTT.

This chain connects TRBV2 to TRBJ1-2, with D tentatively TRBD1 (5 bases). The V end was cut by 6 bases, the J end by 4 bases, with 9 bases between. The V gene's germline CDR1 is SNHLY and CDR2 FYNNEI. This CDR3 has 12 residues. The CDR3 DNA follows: TGTGCCAGCAGCCCCGGGGGCTATGGCTACACCTTC. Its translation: CASSPGGYGYTF.

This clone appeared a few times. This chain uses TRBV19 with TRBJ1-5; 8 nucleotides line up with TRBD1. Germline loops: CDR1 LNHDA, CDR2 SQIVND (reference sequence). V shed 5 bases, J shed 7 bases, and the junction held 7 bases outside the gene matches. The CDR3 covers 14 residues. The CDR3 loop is CASSVGQGWQPQHF. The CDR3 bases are TGTGCCAGTAGTGTCGGACAGGGCTGGCAGCCCCAGCATTTT.

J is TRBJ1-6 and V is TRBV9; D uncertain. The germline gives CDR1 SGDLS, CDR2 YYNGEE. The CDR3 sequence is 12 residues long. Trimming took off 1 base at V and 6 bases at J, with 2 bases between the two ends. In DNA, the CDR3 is TGTGCCAGCAGCGTAACTAATTCACCCCTCCACTTT. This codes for CASSVTNSPLHF.

CDR3 residues: CASSLNRAYEQYF. CDR3 DNA: TGCGCCAGCAGCTTGAACAGGGCCTACGAGCAGTACTTC. The chain recombines TRBV5-1 with TRBJ2-7; D is perhaps TRBD1 (6 bases). Germline V lookup: CDR1 SGHRS, CDR2 YFSETQ. CDR3 length: 13 amino acids. V gave up 1 base and J gave up 2 bases, with 7 bases separating them.

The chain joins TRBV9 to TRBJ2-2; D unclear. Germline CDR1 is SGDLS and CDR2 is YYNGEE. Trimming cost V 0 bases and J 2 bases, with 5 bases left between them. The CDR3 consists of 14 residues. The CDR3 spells CASSVASNTGELFF. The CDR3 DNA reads TGTGCCAGCAGCGTAGCTTCTAACACCGGGGAGCTGTTTTTT.

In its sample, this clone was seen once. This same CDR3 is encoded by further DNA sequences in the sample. The CDR3 region has the DNA TGCGCCAGCAGTGAATCCGGGAGGGTAAATGAGCAGTTCTTC. This encodes CASSESGRVNEQFF. The V call is TRBV10-1, the J call TRBJ2-1; 8 bases match TRBD2. This CDR3 comprises 14 residues. Germline CDR1 WNHNN, CDR2 SYGVQD (reference sequence). V lost 3 bases, J lost 7 bases, and 5 bases stayed unmatched.

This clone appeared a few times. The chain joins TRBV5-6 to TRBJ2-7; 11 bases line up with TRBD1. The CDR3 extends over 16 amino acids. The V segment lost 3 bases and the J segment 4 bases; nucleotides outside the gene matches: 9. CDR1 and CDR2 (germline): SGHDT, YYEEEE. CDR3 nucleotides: TGTGCCAGCAGCTATACCTGGACAGGGGGCGGATACGAGCAGTACTTC. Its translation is CASSYTWTGGGYEQYF.

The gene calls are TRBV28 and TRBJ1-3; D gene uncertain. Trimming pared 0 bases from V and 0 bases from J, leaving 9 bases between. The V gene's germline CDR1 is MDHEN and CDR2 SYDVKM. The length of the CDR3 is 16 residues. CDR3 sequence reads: CASSLWRRFSGNTIYF. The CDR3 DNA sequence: TGTGCCAGCAGTTTATGGAGGCGGTTCTCTGGAAACACCATATATTTT.